The next 3 T cell receptor beta chains were all read from a single sample in a study of shared clonotypes between healthy human individuals. TCRdb keeps only in-frame clones here, not all; method: immunoSEQ multiplex PCR. This table holds around 330,000 clones, over 65% found once. The sequencing sample was made of memory CD4+ T cells sorted from blood. Subset described: CD45RA-negative fraction. The receptors originated from a man aged 25-45 years in good health.

This chain uses TRBV10-1 with TRBJ1-2; D is unresolved. Trimming cost V 2 bases and J 4 bases, with 8 bases left between them. Germline CDR1 reads WNHNN; CDR2 reads SYGVQD (reference sequence). This CDR3 has 13 residues. CDR3 region: CASSENMLYGYTF. CDR3 DNA sequence: TGCGCCAGCAGTGAGAACATGCTCTATGGCTACACCTTC.

The chain carries TRBV4-3 and TRBJ2-5, with TRBD2 matching over 8 bases. Germline-derived CDR1 and CDR2 are LGHNA and YSLEER. The length of the CDR3 is 15 residues. V shed 3 bases and J 5 bases; nucleotides not matched to a gene: 8. CDR3 in DNA: TGCGCCAGCAGCCAGGGCGGGAGGAGAGGGGAGACCCAGTACTTC. This codes for CASSQGGRRGETQYF.

The chain couples TRBV5-1 to TRBJ1-1; D unresolved. The length of the CDR3 is 15 residues. CDR1 is SGHRS, CDR2 YFSETQ, per germline. V lost 2 bases and J lost 2, with 13 bases in between. The CDR3, as DNA: TGCGCCAGCAGCTTAGACACAGCAGCCAACACTGAAGCTTTCTTT. Residues: CASSLDTAANTEAFF.